Sequencing of this TCR beta chain was carried out in a study of graft-versus-host responses after intestinal transplantation. The CDR3 is made up of 13 amino acids. Per the germline V gene, CDR1 is MNHNY and CDR2 is SVGAGI (reference sequence). With 5 bases removed from V and 9 bases from J, the gap between germline ends came to 14 bases. Sequencing used immunoSEQ multiplex PCR; TCRdb keeps in-frame clones, though not all of them. Counted here are 29,000 or so clones, over 60% occurring once; the ten biggest clones make up 2.5% to 3.5%. Processing of graft tissue released intraepithelial and lamina propria lymphocytes.

The TCR originated in a human patient who received an intestinal transplant, so some T cells may come from the graft donor. The chain recombines TRBV6-6 with TRBJ1-5; D is uncertain. Sequences were derived from ileum tissue, sampled 98 days after intestinal transplantation. CDR3 loop: CASSGGPLPPQHF. The DNA for the CDR3 is TGTGCCAGCAGTGGTGGACCGCTACCGCCCCAGCATTTT.